The 12 T cell receptor beta chains listed next were all sequenced from one sample in a study of regulatory T cells in long-lasting Graves disease. HTBI primers from iRepertoire and Arm-PCR of CDR3 regions yielded the TCR beta libraries. One entry per CDR3 protein, called by TCRdb with MiXCR from the multiplex PCR reads. This table has roughly 420,000 distinct CDR3 sequences, about a sixth appearing once. The time point: newly diagnosed GD, antithyroid drugs for less than 3 months. The authors made the TCR library using RNA they extracted from PBMCs. These data were also reused for a study on T cells in Graves' hyperthyroidism and ophthalmopathy.

The sequencing used peripheral blood mononuclear cells (PBMCs), collected at new diagnosis, from a patient treated with antithyroid drugs. Every receptor here comes from a young woman with Graves disease.

This clonotype was picked up many times. One end of the junction varies from germline; a read error may be responsible. This chain joins TRBV28 and TRBJ2-7; 8 bases align to TRBD1. CDR3 length: 13 residues. Germline V gene sequence: CDR1 MDHEN, CDR2 SYDVKM. Here the CDR3 reads CVSSQGARNEQYF. Here the CDR3 DNA reads TGTGTCAGCAGTCAGGGGGCGAGAAACGAGCAGTACTTC.

The chain joins TRBV15 to TRBJ2-7; D gene uncertain. This CDR3 has 15 amino acids. V lost 0 bases to trimming and J lost 0 bases, with 9 bases between them. Germline V lookup: CDR1 LNHNV, CDR2 YYDKDF (reference sequence). The CDR3 DNA reads TGTGCCACCAGCAGAGAAGTAGGAAACTCCTACGAGCAGTACTTC. Protein: CATSREVGNSYEQYF.

This chain links TRBV6-1 with TRBJ1-1, with 10 bases lining up with TRBD1. CDR1 is MNHNS and CDR2 is SASEGT in the germline V gene. J was trimmed by 10 bases and V by 6 bases; bases with no gene match: 14. The length of the CDR3 is 15 residues. CDR3 in amino acids: CASSHRLGTGVRAFF. The CDR3 DNA sequence: TGTGCCAGCAGCCACCGCTTGGGGACAGGGGTTCGAGCTTTCTTT.

This clonotype came up many times. The V and J genes are TRBV6-1 and TRBJ2-1, with D tentatively TRBD1 (6 bases). This CDR3 comprises 12 residues. Germline lookup yields CDR1 MNHNS and CDR2 SASEGT. The V end was cut by 7 bases, the J end by 7 bases, with 11 bases between. CDR3 nucleotide sequence: TGTGCCAGCACCGACAGGCGGAATGAGCAGTTCTTC. Its protein is CASTDRRNEQFF.

V gene TRBV24-1 combines with J gene TRBJ1-2; unclear D gene. The CDR3 runs to 14 residues. Germline CDR1 reads KGHDR; CDR2 reads SFDVKD. Trimming cost V 4 bases and J 6 bases, with 14 bases left between them. The CDR3 DNA sequence: TGTGCCACCAGTGAAGGCCTAGATCGTCATGGCTACACCTTC. It yields the protein CATSEGLDRHGYTF.

This clonotype was counted at least ten times. This rearrangement joins TRBV7-2 to TRBJ1-1; tentatively, D is TRBD1 (6 bases). The CDR3 runs 14 residues. In germline, CDR1 is SGHTA, CDR2 FQGNSA. V was pared by 5 bases and J by 2 bases, with 12 bases between. CDR3 bases: TGTGCCAGCAGCCTGGGACATACTAACACTGAAGCTTTCTTT. Protein: CASSLGHTNTEAFF. The entire variable domain, with the rest obtained from reference TRBV7-2 and TRBJ1-1, is as follows: GAGVSQSPSNKVTEKGKDVELRCDPISGHTALYWYRQSLGQGLEFLIYFQGNSAPDKSGLPSDRFSAERTGGSVSTLTIQRTQQEDSAVYLCASSLGHTNTEAFFGQGTRLTVV.

This clonotype appeared many times. The V call is TRBV12-3 or TRBV12-4, the J call TRBJ1-1; 8 positions agree with TRBD1. J gave up 5 bases and V 7 bases, and 9 bases lay outside the gene matches. CDR3 length: 14 amino acids. The DNA of the CDR3 is TGTGCCAGCACCGTCGGACAGGGCTGGACTGAAGCTTTCTTT. It encodes CASTVGQGWTEAFF.

This clonotype came up a few times. J is TRBJ1-2 and V is TRBV29-1; 8 nucleotides align to TRBD1. Per germline, CDR1 SQVTM and CDR2 ANQGSEA. With V trimmed by 5 bases and J by 2 bases, 10 bases remained unmatched. This CDR3 spans 15 amino acids. The CDR3 coding sequence is TGCAGCGTTATCCGGGGTGCAGGGGGCAACTATGGCTACACCTTC. This translates into CSVIRGAGGNYGYTF.

This clonotype was detected a few times. The chain couples TRBV28 to TRBJ1-3; TRBD1 might be the D (5 bases). V lost 5 bases and J 4 bases, leaving 15 bases between the germline ends. The CDR3 has 15 amino acids. CDR1 is MDHEN and CDR2 is SYDVKM in the germline V gene. The CDR3 coding sequence is TGTGCCAGCAGTAATCAGGGCCGGGCGGGAAACACCATATATTTT. Translated, it gives CASSNQGRAGNTIYF. The whole variable domain, filled in from reference TRBV28 and TRBJ1-3, reads DVKVTQSSRYLVKRTGEKVFLECVQDMDHENMFWYRQDPGLGLRLIYFSYDVKMKEKGDIPEGYSVSREKKERFSLILESASTNQTSMYLCASSNQGRAGNTIYFGEGSWLTVV.

J is TRBJ2-2 and V is TRBV4-3; D tentatively fits TRBD1 or TRBD2 (5 bases each). The germline CDR1 and CDR2 sequences are LGHNA and YSLEER. CDR3 length: 16 amino acids. Trimming pared 7 bases from V and 3 bases from J, leaving 18 bases between. DNA of the CDR3: TGCGCCAGCACCACTCTCGGGACCGCTCACACCGGGGAGCTGTTTTTT. Amino acid sequence: CASTTLGTAHTGELFF.

This clonotype showed up many times. This rearrangement joins TRBV20-1 to TRBJ2-7, with TRBD2 matching over 11 bases. Germline lookup yields CDR1 DFQATT and CDR2 SNEGSKA (reference sequence). Unmatched junction bases numbered 4, after V lost 1 base and J lost 2 bases. The CDR3 is 15 amino acids. The CDR3 DNA is TGCAGTGCTAGAGGAACTAGCGGGAGACCCTACGAGCAGTACTTC. This gives the protein CSARGTSGRPYEQYF.

This clonotype was counted between two and nine times. The chain joins TRBV10-2 to TRBJ2-3; 8 positions match TRBD1. CDR3 length: 12 residues. CDR1 is WSHSY and CDR2 is SAAADI in the germline V gene. V shed 9 bases and J 6 bases; nucleotides not matched to a gene: 5. In DNA form, the CDR3 reads TGCGCCAGTCAGACAGGGGTGGATACGCAGTATTTT. Translation gives CASQTGVDTQYF.